Listed here are 10 T cell receptor beta chains from one sample, sequenced in a study of tumor-infiltrating lymphocytes in primary liver carcinoma. Making TCR beta cDNA involved around 500 ng total RNA and a constant-region primer. For TCR beta, libraries were produced by three nested multiplex PCR rounds using slightly modified ARM-PCR. Amplification in the first two PCR rounds was performed using TRBV1-TRBV30 forward primers and a C-beta reverse primer for around 11 cycles each. A single record per CDR3 protein comes from TCRdb applying MiXCR to the multiplex PCR reads. The sample records about 25,000 distinct CDR3 sequences, around 77% being singletons. Unsorted bulk tissue, roughly 20-34 mg of it, served as the source for co-extraction of RNA and DNA. Sequencing was performed on liver tumor tissue from sampling region 5. As to subset: tumor region T5, tumor centre. The source of these receptors is a woman aged 30 to 39 with primary liver carcinoma and hepatitis B virus infection.

This clonotype was seen repeatedly, ten times or more. V usage is TRBV12-3 or TRBV12-4 and J usage is TRBJ1-1; no reliable D call. V lost 3 bases and J 1 base, leaving 6 bases between the germline ends. CDR3 length equals 13 residues. CDR3 sequence (DNA): TGTGCCAGCAGTTTGTGGGGGAACACTGAAGCTTTCTTT. Residues: CASSLWGNTEAFF.

By proportion, this clonotype is medium-sized (0.01 to 0.1%). The CDR3 DNA is TGCAGCGCAACGGCCTCCACCACAGCTGGCGAGCAGTACTTC. Protein sequence: CSATASTTAGEQYF. The chain couples TRBV29-1 to TRBJ2-7; D remains ambiguous. The CDR3 contains 14 residues. CDR1 is SQVTM, CDR2 ANQGSEA, per germline. Trimming cost V 7 bases and J 6 bases, with 22 bases left between them.

As to this clonotype: Lacking the conserved final phenylalanine or tryptophan, this CDR3 likely reflects a read error. The CDR3 sequence: CASSETLPVGAANTGELFL. CDR3 nucleotides: TGTGCCAGTAGTGAAACCCTTCCCGTGGGCGCCGCGAACACCGGGGAGCTGTTTTTA. This rearrangement joins TRBV6-1 to TRBJ2-2; no clear D. The CDR3 length is 19 residues. CDR1 is MNHNS and CDR2 is SASEGT in the germline V gene.

The V call is TRBV11-2, the J call TRBJ2-2; D uncertain. V gave up 5 bases and J gave up 1 base, with 11 bases separating them. Germline V gives CDR1 SGHAT, CDR2 FQNNGV. The CDR3 extends over 15 amino acids. Here the CDR3 reads CASSPVGKNTGELFF. The CDR3 DNA reads TGTGCCAGCAGCCCCGTGGGCAAGAACACCGGGGAGCTGTTTTTT. Together with reference TRBV11-2 and TRBJ2-2, the CDR3 gives the full variable domain: EAGVAQSPRYKIIEKRQSVAFWCNPISGHATLYWYQQILGQGPKLLIQFQNNGVVDDSQLPKDRFSAERLKGVDSTLKIQPAKLEDSAVYLCASSPVGKNTGELFFGEGSRLTVL.

Regarding this clonotype: One junction end disagrees with the germline gene, perhaps due to a read error. The chain is built from TRBV11-1 and TRBJ2-1; 9 nucleotides align to TRBD2. The CDR3 covers 15 residues. Germline CDR1 is SGHAT and CDR2 is FQDESV (reference sequence). This CDR3 reads CASRTVTSGYYDQFF. Written as DNA, the CDR3 is TGTGCCAGCAGGACCGTGACTAGCGGTTACTATGACCAGTTCTTC.

This chain joins TRBV5-1 and TRBJ1-3; a weak D match, TRBD1 (5 bases). The CDR3 contains 17 residues. V was shortened by 4 bases and J by 2 bases, with 19 bases between the two germline ends. Looked up from germline, CDR1 is SGHRS and CDR2 is YFSETQ. The CDR3 is CASSQRGEGTAGNTIYF. In DNA form, the CDR3 reads TGCGCCAGCAGCCAACGGGGAGAGGGGACTGCTGGAAACACCATATATTTT.

This clonotype came up many times. The rearrangement uses TRBV11-3 and TRBJ2-3, with TRBD1 identical over 7 bases. The V segment lost 5 bases and the J segment 15 bases; nucleotides outside the gene matches: 17. The germline V gene has CDR1 SGHNT and CDR2 YENEEA. CDR3 length equals 14 residues. The CDR3 region has the DNA TGTGCCAGCAGCCATCGGACAGGCACAGATAGGCAATATTTT. The encoded protein is CASSHRTGTDRQYF.

This clonotype was recorded once. The junction departs from germline at one end; a sequencing error may be responsible. The V and J genes are TRBV6-5 and TRBJ2-3, with 11 nucleotides matching TRBD2. The germline gives CDR1 MNHEY, CDR2 SVGAGI. The CDR3 has 16 amino acids. The DNA for the CDR3 is TGTGCTAGCAACCGGGTAGCGGGAGGGCCCGGAGATACGCAGTATTTT. Translating gives CASNRVAGGPGDTQYF.

Concerning this clonotype: As the CDR3 is not closed by the conserved phenylalanine or tryptophan, this likely results from a read error. The rearrangement joins TRBV7-9 to TRBJ2-3; perhaps D is TRBD1 or TRBD2 (5 bases each). This CDR3 has 16 residues. Germline assignment: CDR1 SEHNR and CDR2 FQNEAQ (reference sequence). The CDR3 bases are TGTACCAGCAGCTCGGCGCGAGGGGTTAGCACAGATACGCAGTATCTT. It codes for CTSSSARGVSTDTQYL.

For this clonotype: The germline gene is not matched at one end of the junction; a read error may be the cause. The rearrangement uses TRBV30 and TRBJ2-5; D is undetermined. CDR1 GTSNPN and CDR2 SVGIG come from the germline V gene (reference sequence). The CDR3 runs to 15 residues. The CDR3 nucleotides are TGCGCCAGGAAGATCTTGGGCGCGGCCCTAGGGACCCAGTACTTC. Translated, it gives CARKILGAALGTQYF. Combining the CDR3 with reference TRBV30 and TRBJ2-5 gives the whole variable domain SQTIHQWPATLVQPVGSPLSLECTVEGTSNPNLYWYRQAAGRGLQLLFYSVGIGQISSEVPQNLSASRPQDRQFILSSKKLLLSDSGFYLCARKILGAALGTQYFGPGTRLLVL.